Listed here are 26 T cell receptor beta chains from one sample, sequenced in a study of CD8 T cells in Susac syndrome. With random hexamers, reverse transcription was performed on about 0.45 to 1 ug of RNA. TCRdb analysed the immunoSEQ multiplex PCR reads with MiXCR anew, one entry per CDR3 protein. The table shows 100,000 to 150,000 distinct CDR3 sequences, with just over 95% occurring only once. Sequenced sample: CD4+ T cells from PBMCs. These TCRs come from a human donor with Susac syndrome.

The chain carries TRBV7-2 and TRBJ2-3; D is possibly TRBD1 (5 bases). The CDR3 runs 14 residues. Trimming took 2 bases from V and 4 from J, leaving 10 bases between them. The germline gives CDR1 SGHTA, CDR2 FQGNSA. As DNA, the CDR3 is TGTGCCAGCAGCTTAAGCACAGGACCAGATACGCAGTATTTT. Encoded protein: CASSLSTGPDTQYF.

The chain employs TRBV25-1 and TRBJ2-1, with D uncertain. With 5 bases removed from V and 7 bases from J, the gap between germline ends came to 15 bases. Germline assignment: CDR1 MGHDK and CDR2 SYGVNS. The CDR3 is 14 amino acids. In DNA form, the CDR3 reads TGTGCCAGCAGTAACCGCCAGCCAACAAATGAGCAGTTCTTC. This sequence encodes CASSNRQPTNEQFF.

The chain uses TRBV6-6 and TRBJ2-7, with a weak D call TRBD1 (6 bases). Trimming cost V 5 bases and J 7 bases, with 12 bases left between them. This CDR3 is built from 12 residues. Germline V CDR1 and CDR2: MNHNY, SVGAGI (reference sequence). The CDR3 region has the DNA TGTGCCAGCAGTACCAACAGGGCTGAGCAGTACTTC. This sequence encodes CASSTNRAEQYF.

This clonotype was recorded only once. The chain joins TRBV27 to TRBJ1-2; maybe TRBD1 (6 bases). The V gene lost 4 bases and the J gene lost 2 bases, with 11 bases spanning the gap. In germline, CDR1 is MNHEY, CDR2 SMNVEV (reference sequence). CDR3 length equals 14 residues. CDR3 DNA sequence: TGTGCCAGCAGTTCGGGGGGCAGGAACTATGGCTACACCTTC. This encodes CASSSGGRNYGYTF.

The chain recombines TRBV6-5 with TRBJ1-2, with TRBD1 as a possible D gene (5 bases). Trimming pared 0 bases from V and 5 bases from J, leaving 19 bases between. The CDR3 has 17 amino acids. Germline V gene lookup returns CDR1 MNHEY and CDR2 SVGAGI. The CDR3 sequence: CASSYSMRAGQLYGYTF. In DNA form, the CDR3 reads TGTGCCAGCAGTTACTCGATGAGGGCAGGGCAACTTTATGGCTACACCTTC.

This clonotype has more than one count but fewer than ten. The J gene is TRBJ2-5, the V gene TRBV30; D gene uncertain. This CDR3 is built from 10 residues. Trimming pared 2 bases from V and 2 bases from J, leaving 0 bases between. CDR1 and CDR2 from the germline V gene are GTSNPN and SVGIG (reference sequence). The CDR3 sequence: CAWSQETQYF. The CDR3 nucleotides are TGTGCCTGGAGTCAAGAGACCCAGTACTTC.

The CDR3 nucleotides read TGTGCCAGCAGCTTCGGATTACGAGAGACCCAGTACTTC. Its protein is CASSFGLRETQYF. The chain uses TRBV7-2 and TRBJ2-5, with D hard to call. This CDR3 spans 13 amino acids. CDR1 is SGHTA, CDR2 FQGNSA, per germline. The V gene lost 3 bases and the J gene lost 4 bases, with 9 bases spanning the gap.

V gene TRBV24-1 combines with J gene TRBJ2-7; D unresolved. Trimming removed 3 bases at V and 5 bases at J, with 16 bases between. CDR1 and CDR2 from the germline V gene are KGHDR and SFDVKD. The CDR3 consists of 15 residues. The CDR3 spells CATSDRHGFRNEQYF. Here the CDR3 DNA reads TGTGCCACCAGTGATAGACACGGTTTCAGGAACGAGCAGTACTTC.

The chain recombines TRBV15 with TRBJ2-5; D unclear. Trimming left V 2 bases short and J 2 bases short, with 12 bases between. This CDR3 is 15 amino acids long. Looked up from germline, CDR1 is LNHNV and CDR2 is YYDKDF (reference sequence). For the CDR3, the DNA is TGTGCCACCAGCAGAACCCCCGGGCCGCAAGAGACCCAGTACTTC. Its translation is CATSRTPGPQETQYF.

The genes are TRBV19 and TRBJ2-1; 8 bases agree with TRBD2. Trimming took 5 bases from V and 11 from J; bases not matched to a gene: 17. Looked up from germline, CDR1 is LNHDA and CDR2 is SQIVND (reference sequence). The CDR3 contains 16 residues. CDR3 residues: CASSDLAGIGYVKQFF. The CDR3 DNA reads TGTGCCAGTAGTGACCTAGCGGGCATAGGTTATGTTAAGCAGTTCTTC.

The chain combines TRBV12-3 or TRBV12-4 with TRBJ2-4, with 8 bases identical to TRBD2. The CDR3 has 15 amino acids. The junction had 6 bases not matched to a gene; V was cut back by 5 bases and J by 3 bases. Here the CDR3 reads CASSPGGELKNIQYF. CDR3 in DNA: TGTGCCAGCAGTCCCGGGGGGGAACTCAAAAACATTCAGTACTTC.

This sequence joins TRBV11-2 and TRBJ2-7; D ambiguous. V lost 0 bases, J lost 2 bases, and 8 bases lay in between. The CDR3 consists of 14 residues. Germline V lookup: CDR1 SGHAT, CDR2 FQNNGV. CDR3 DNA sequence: TGTGCCAGCAGCTTAGATGCAGGAGCCTACGAGCAGTACTTC. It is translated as CASSLDAGAYEQYF. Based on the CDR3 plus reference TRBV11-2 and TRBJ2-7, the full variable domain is EAGVAQSPRYKIIEKRQSVAFWCNPISGHATLYWYQQILGQGPKLLIQFQNNGVVDDSQLPKDRFSAERLKGVDSTLKIQPAKLEDSAVYLCASSLDAGAYEQYFGPGTRLTVT.

The CDR3 spells CASSLTGQGARYGNTIYF. The CDR3 DNA reads TGTGCCAGCAGTCTCACGGGACAGGGGGCGCGTTATGGAAACACCATATATTTT. The chain links TRBV27 to TRBJ1-3, with TRBD1 matching 12 bases. Germline trimming cut 5 bases from V and 3 bases from J; bases unmatched to any gene: 11. From germline, CDR1 is MNHEY and CDR2 SMNVEV (reference sequence). This CDR3 has 18 residues.

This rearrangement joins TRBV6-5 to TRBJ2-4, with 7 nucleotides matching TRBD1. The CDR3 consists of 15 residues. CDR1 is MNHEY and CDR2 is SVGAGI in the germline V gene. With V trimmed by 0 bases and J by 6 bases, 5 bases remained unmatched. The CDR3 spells CASSYSSRTGNIQYF. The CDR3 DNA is TGTGCCAGCAGTTACTCAAGCCGGACAGGAAACATTCAGTACTTC.

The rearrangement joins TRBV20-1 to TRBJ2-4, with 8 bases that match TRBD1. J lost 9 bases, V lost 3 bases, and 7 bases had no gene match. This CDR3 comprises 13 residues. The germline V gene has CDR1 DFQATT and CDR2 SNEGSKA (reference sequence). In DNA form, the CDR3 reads TGCAGTGCTAGGGGAACAGGGGGAGGCATTCAGTACTTC. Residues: CSARGTGGGIQYF.

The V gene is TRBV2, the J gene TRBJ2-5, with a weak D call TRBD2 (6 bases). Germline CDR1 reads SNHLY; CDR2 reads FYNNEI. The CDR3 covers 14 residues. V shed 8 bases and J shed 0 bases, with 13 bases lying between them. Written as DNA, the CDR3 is TGTGCCAGCCGGGACTCTCAGTACCAAGAGACCCAGTACTTC. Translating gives CASRDSQYQETQYF.

The CDR3 protein is CASSLHGGLEQYF. Written as DNA, the CDR3 is TGTGCCAGCAGTTTACATGGGGGTCTCGAGCAGTACTTC. The chain is built from TRBV12-3 or TRBV12-4 and TRBJ2-7, with D perhaps being TRBD1 or TRBD2 (5 bases each). The CDR3 has 13 residues. Trimming took off 2 bases at V and 6 bases at J, with 11 bases between the two ends.

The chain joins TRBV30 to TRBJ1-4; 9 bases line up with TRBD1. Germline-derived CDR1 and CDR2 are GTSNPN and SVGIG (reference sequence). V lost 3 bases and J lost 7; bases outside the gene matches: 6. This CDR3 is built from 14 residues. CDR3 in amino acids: CAWSLQGAVEKLFF. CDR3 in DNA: TGTGCCTGGAGCTTACAGGGGGCGGTTGAAAAACTGTTTTTT.

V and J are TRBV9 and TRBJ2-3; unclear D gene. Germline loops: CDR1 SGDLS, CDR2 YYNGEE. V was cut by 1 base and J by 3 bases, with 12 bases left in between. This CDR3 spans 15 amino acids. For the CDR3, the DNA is TGTGCCAGCAGCGTACAGGCCCCCATTACAGATACGCAGTATTTT. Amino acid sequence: CASSVQAPITDTQYF.

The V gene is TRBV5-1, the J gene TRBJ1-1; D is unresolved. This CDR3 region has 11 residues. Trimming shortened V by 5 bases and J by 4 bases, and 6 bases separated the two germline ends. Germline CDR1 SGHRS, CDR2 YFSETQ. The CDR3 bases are TGCGCCAGCAGTGAGGCCACTGAAGCTTTCTTT. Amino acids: CASSEATEAFF.

The CDR3 reads CSVEELRNGEQYF. CDR3 nucleotide sequence: TGCAGCGTTGAAGAGTTACGGAATGGCGAGCAGTACTTC. This chain connects TRBV29-1 to TRBJ2-7, with D uncertain. CDR3 size: 13 residues. Germline V CDR1 and CDR2: SQVTM, ANQGSEA. With 0 bases removed from V and 6 bases from J, the gap between germline ends came to 12 bases.

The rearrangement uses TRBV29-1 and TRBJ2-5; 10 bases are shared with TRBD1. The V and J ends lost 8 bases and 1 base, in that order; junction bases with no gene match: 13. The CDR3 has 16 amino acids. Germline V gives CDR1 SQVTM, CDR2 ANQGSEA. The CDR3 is CSMGTGASGGQETQYF. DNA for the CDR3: TGCAGCATGGGGACAGGGGCTTCTGGAGGCCAAGAGACCCAGTACTTC.

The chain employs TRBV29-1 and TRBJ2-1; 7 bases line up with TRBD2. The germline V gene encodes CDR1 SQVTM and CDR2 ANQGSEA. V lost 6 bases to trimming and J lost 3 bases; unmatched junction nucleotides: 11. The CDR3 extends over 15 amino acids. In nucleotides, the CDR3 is TGCAGCGTGTGGGGTATGAGCGGGAACTACAATGAGCAGTTCTTC. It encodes CSVWGMSGNYNEQFF.

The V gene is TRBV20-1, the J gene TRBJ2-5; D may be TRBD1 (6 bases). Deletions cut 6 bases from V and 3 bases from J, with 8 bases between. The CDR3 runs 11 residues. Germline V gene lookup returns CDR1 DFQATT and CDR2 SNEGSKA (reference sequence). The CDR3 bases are TGCAGTGCATCAGGGGAAGAGACCCAGTACTTC. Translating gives CSASGEETQYF.

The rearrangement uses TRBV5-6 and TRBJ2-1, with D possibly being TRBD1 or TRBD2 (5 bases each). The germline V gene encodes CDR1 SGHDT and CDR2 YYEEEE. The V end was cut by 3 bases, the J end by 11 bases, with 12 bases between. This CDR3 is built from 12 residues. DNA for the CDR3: TGTGCCAGCAGCTCCGGGACGCTGAAGCAGTTCTTC. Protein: CASSSGTLKQFF.

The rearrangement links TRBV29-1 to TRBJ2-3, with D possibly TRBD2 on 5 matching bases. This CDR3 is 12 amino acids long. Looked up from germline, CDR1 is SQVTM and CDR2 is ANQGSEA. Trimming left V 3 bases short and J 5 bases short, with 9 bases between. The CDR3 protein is CSVDPGEDTQYF. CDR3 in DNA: TGCAGCGTTGACCCCGGGGAAGATACGCAGTATTTT.